These T cell receptor beta chains were read from a single sample in a study of blood T cells in healthy people across ages. A single record per CDR3 protein comes from TCRdb applying MiXCR to the 5' RACE reads. The sample contains 850,000 to 950,000 distinct CDR3 sequences, around 28% of which appear only once. Sequencing was done on a sample of blood. These receptors were obtained from a woman at least 80 years old in good health. The CDR3 runs from the conserved cysteine through the conserved F or W. A D gene is named only where the DNA matches it firmly. Expanded clones get a size class; other rows say once, few or many, or leave the size out.

clone_size: many
v_call: TRBV5-1
d_call: TRBD2
j_call: TRBJ2-1
cdr3_aa: CASSLAPSGYTYNEQFF
cdr3_nt: TGCGCCAGCAGCTTGGCCCCTAGCGGGTACACCTACAATGAGCAGTTCTTC

clone_size: few
v_call: TRBV18
d_call: -
j_call: TRBJ2-7
cdr3_aa: CASSPAGAYEQYF
cdr3_nt: TGTGCCAGCTCACCGGCAGGTGCCTACGAGCAGTACTTC

clone_size: -
v_call: TRBV18
d_call: -
j_call: TRBJ2-1
cdr3_aa: CASSPLAGYEQFF
cdr3_nt: TGTGCCAGCTCACCTTTGGCCGGCTATGAGCAGTTCTTC

clone_size: many
v_call: TRBV4-2
d_call: TRBD1
j_call: TRBJ1-2
cdr3_aa: CASSQALPQGEGGYTF
cdr3_nt: TGTGCCAGCAGCCAAGCCCTCCCCCAGGGGGAGGGTGGCTACACCTTC

clone_size: few
v_call: TRBV21-1
d_call: -
j_call: TRBJ1-6
cdr3_aa: CASPREPRNSPLHF
cdr3_nt: TGTGCCAGCCCCAGAGAGCCGCGGAATTCACCCCTCCACTTT

clone_size: many
v_call: TRBV20-1
d_call: -
j_call: TRBJ2-5
cdr3_aa: CSASRGSETQYF
cdr3_nt: TGCAGTGCTAGTCGGGGGTCGGAGACCCAGTACTTC

clone_size: once
v_call: TRBV20-1
d_call: -
j_call: TRBJ1-2
cdr3_aa: CSARVIMGYGYTF
cdr3_nt: TGCAGTGCTAGAGTCATAATGGGTTATGGCTACACCTTC

clone_size: many
v_call: TRBV29-1
d_call: TRBD1
j_call: TRBJ2-7
cdr3_aa: CSVAFGTGTYEQYF
cdr3_nt: TGCAGCGTTGCCTTTGGGACAGGGACGTACGAGCAGTACTTC

clone_size: -
v_call: TRBV20-1
d_call: -
j_call: TRBJ1-2
cdr3_aa: CSASGGPDGYTF
cdr3_nt: TGCAGTGCTAGTGGGGGACCCGATGGCTACACCTTC

clone_size: few
v_call: TRBV9
d_call: -
j_call: TRBJ2-3
cdr3_aa: CASSVARRTDTQYF
cdr3_nt: TGTGCCAGCAGCGTAGCCCGTCGGACAGATACGCAGTATTTT

clone_size: many
v_call: TRBV5-1
d_call: TRBD2
j_call: TRBJ2-1
cdr3_aa: CASSLARSGTSAIDEQFF
cdr3_nt: TGCGCCAGCAGCTTGGCCCGCTCCGGGACTAGCGCAATAGATGAGCAGTTCTTC

clone_size: few
v_call: TRBV2
d_call: -
j_call: TRBJ2-5
cdr3_aa: CASSGTKETQYF
cdr3_nt: TGTGCCAGCAGTGGGACAAAAGAGACCCAGTACTTC

clone_size: -
v_call: TRBV20-1
d_call: -
j_call: TRBJ1-5
cdr3_aa: CSLGEVNQPQHF
cdr3_nt: TGCAGCTTAGGGGAGGTGAATCAGCCCCAGCATTTT

clone_size: many
v_call: TRBV24-1
d_call: -
j_call: TRBJ2-3
cdr3_aa: CATSDLQGARDTQYF
cdr3_nt: TGTGCCACCAGTGATTTACAGGGTGCGCGAGATACGCAGTATTTT

clone_size: many
v_call: TRBV12-3/TRBV12-4
d_call: TRBD1
j_call: TRBJ2-2
cdr3_aa: CASRAQGANTGELFF
cdr3_nt: TGTGCCAGCAGGGCTCAGGGGGCGAACACCGGGGAGCTGTTTTTT

clone_size: few
v_call: TRBV7-2
d_call: -
j_call: TRBJ1-1
cdr3_aa: CASSLDEPRGLTEAFF
cdr3_nt: TGTGCCAGCAGCTTAGACGAACCCCGGGGACTCACTGAAGCTTTCTTT

clone_size: many
v_call: TRBV27
d_call: -
j_call: TRBJ1-2
cdr3_aa: CASSLSREGPHYGYTF
cdr3_nt: TGTGCCAGCAGTTTGTCGAGAGAGGGGCCCCACTATGGCTACACCTTC

clone_size: many
v_call: TRBV11-3
d_call: TRBD2
j_call: TRBJ2-1
cdr3_aa: CASGNRGRAEFF
cdr3_nt: TGTGCCAGCGGTAATCGCGGGAGGGCGGAGTTCTTC

clone_size: -
v_call: TRBV20-1
d_call: TRBD2
j_call: TRBJ2-5
cdr3_aa: CSASQVLASGTVEPAETQYF
cdr3_nt: TGCAGTGCTAGTCAGGTTCTGGCTAGCGGGACGGTGGAACCCGCAGAGACCCAGTACTTC

clone_size: -
v_call: TRBV6-5
d_call: -
j_call: TRBJ2-1
cdr3_aa: CASSDDKYQNEQFF
cdr3_nt: TGTGCCAGCAGTGACGACAAGTATCAAAATGAGCAGTTCTTC

clone_size: few
v_call: TRBV6-2/TRBV6-3
d_call: -
j_call: TRBJ2-1
cdr3_aa: CASSYGPLREFF
cdr3_nt: TGTGCCAGCAGTTACGGGCCCCTCCGGGAGTTCTTC

clone_size: -
v_call: TRBV11-2
d_call: -
j_call: TRBJ2-3
cdr3_aa: CANSLAGTRTDTQYF
cdr3_nt: TGTGCCAACAGCTTGGCAGGGACTCGCACAGATACGCAGTATTTT

clone_size: many
v_call: TRBV5-1
d_call: TRBD1
j_call: TRBJ1-4
cdr3_aa: CASSVYRGTNEKLFF
cdr3_nt: TGCGCCAGCAGCGTTTACAGGGGAACTAATGAAAAACTGTTTTTT

clone_size: few
v_call: TRBV7-9
d_call: TRBD2
j_call: TRBJ2-7
cdr3_aa: CASSFRLGVAGEGDEQYF
cdr3_nt: TGTGCCAGCAGCTTTCGGCTCGGGGTAGCGGGGGAGGGGGACGAGCAGTACTTC

clone_size: many
v_call: TRBV28
d_call: TRBD2
j_call: TRBJ2-7
cdr3_aa: CASAPLAGDYEQYF
cdr3_nt: TGTGCCAGCGCTCCACTAGCGGGGGATTACGAGCAGTACTTC

clone_size: many
v_call: TRBV9
d_call: TRBD2
j_call: TRBJ2-1
cdr3_aa: CASSVGLAGGRWNEQFF
cdr3_nt: TGTGCCAGCAGCGTAGGACTAGCGGGGGGGCGATGGAATGAGCAGTTCTTC

clone_size: -
v_call: TRBV29-1
d_call: -
j_call: TRBJ2-2
cdr3_aa: CSVDGSGNTGELFF
cdr3_nt: TGCAGCGTTGATGGGTCGGGGAACACCGGGGAGCTGTTTTTT

clone_size: few
v_call: TRBV20-1
d_call: -
j_call: TRBJ2-4
cdr3_aa: CSAGGGGALNEQYF
cdr3_nt: TGCAGTGCTGGGGGAGGGGGGGCCCTCAATGAGCAGTACTTC

clone_size: -
v_call: TRBV11-2
d_call: TRBD2
j_call: TRBJ2-3
cdr3_aa: CASRDGTSGYTDTQYF
cdr3_nt: TGTGCCAGCAGGGACGGGACTAGCGGTTACACAGATACGCAGTATTTT

clone_size: -
v_call: TRBV20-1
d_call: TRBD2
j_call: TRBJ2-5
cdr3_aa: CSANTGGAAETQYF
cdr3_nt: TGCAGTGCTAACACCGGGGGGGCCGCGGAGACCCAGTACTTC

clone_size: -
v_call: TRBV5-1
d_call: -
j_call: TRBJ2-5
cdr3_aa: CASSPPGEEAQYF
cdr3_nt: TGCGCCAGCAGCCCGCCGGGGGAAGAGGCCCAGTACTTC

clone_size: many
v_call: TRBV3-1
d_call: -
j_call: TRBJ2-7
cdr3_aa: CASSTGLPYEQYF
cdr3_nt: TGTGCCAGCAGCACGGGCCTCCCATACGAGCAGTACTTC

clone_size: -
v_call: TRBV6-1
d_call: -
j_call: TRBJ1-2
cdr3_aa: CASSEGAGYTF
cdr3_nt: TGTGCCAGCAGTGAAGGGGCCGGCTACACCTTC

clone_size: many
v_call: TRBV3-1
d_call: -
j_call: TRBJ2-7
cdr3_aa: CASSRGSPYEQYF
cdr3_nt: TGTGCCAGCAGCCGGGGAAGCCCCTACGAGCAGTACTTC

clone_size: many
v_call: TRBV6-5
d_call: -
j_call: TRBJ1-1
cdr3_aa: CASSYSQDTEAFF
cdr3_nt: TGTGCCAGCAGTTACTCCCAGGACACTGAAGCTTTCTTT

clone_size: few
v_call: TRBV7-8
d_call: -
j_call: TRBJ1-5
cdr3_aa: CASSLDTRANQPQHF
cdr3_nt: TGTGCCAGCAGCTTAGACACAAGGGCCAATCAGCCCCAGCATTTT

clone_size: many
v_call: TRBV12-3/TRBV12-4
d_call: TRBD2
j_call: TRBJ2-1
cdr3_aa: CASSPGLAANEQFF
cdr3_nt: TGTGCCAGCAGTCCGGGACTAGCGGCCAATGAGCAGTTCTTC

clone_size: many
v_call: TRBV29-1
d_call: -
j_call: TRBJ2-5
cdr3_aa: CSVVTGLETQYF
cdr3_nt: TGCAGCGTTGTGACGGGCCTGGAGACCCAGTACTTC

clone_size: -
v_call: TRBV20-1
d_call: -
j_call: TRBJ2-7
cdr3_aa: CSARQSSYNEQYF
cdr3_nt: TGCAGTGCTCGACAGAGCTCCTACAATGAGCAGTACTTC

clone_size: many
v_call: TRBV6-6
d_call: TRBD2
j_call: TRBJ2-3
cdr3_aa: CASTDSGGHSTDTQYF
cdr3_nt: TGTGCCAGCACAGATAGCGGGGGGCATAGCACAGATACGCAGTATTTT

clone_size: -
v_call: TRBV4-3
d_call: TRBD2
j_call: TRBJ2-5
cdr3_aa: CASSQGAAGGPQETQYF
cdr3_nt: TGCGCCAGCAGCCAAGGGGCAGCGGGAGGGCCCCAAGAGACCCAGTACTTC

clone_size: many
v_call: TRBV3-1
d_call: -
j_call: TRBJ2-5
cdr3_aa: CASSQGVPTLAPGETQYF
cdr3_nt: TGTGCCAGCAGCCAAGGGGTCCCCACCCTAGCCCCGGGAGAGACCCAGTACTTC

clone_size: many
v_call: TRBV6-2/TRBV6-3
d_call: -
j_call: TRBJ2-3
cdr3_aa: CASWGRADSQHYTDTQYF
cdr3_nt: TGTGCCAGCTGGGGACGAGCGGACAGTCAGCACTACACAGATACGCAGTATTTT

clone_size: -
v_call: TRBV9
d_call: TRBD2
j_call: TRBJ2-1
cdr3_aa: CASSDSGAGGFNEQFF
cdr3_nt: TGTGCCAGCAGCGATTCTGGCGCGGGGGGCTTCAATGAGCAGTTCTTC

clone_size: many
v_call: TRBV29-1
d_call: -
j_call: TRBJ2-1
cdr3_aa: CSVDGRTVNEQFF
cdr3_nt: TGCAGCGTTGATGGTCGGACGGTTAATGAGCAGTTCTTC

clone_size: -
v_call: TRBV19
d_call: TRBD1
j_call: TRBJ1-2
cdr3_aa: CASGDSFYGYTF
cdr3_nt: TGCGCCAGTGGGGACAGCTTCTATGGCTACACCTTC

clone_size: many
v_call: TRBV7-9
d_call: TRBD1
j_call: TRBJ2-7
cdr3_aa: CASSSQGVGEQYF
cdr3_nt: TGTGCCAGCAGCTCACAGGGGGTGGGCGAGCAGTACTTC

clone_size: -
v_call: TRBV6-6
d_call: -
j_call: TRBJ2-3
cdr3_aa: CAGSYSRATLDTQYF
cdr3_nt: TGTGCCGGCAGTTACTCGAGAGCCACCCTGGATACGCAGTATTTT

clone_size: -
v_call: TRBV30
d_call: -
j_call: TRBJ1-5
cdr3_aa: CAWSVGGVGNQPQHF
cdr3_nt: TGTGCCTGGAGTGTCGGGGGGGTGGGCAATCAGCCCCAGCATTTT

clone_size: -
v_call: TRBV7-9
d_call: TRBD2
j_call: TRBJ2-2
cdr3_aa: CASSRTSGGASGTGELFF
cdr3_nt: TGTGCCAGCAGCAGGACTAGCGGGGGGGCGTCTGGCACCGGGGAGCTGTTTTTT

clone_size: few
v_call: TRBV7-2
d_call: -
j_call: TRBJ1-5
cdr3_aa: CASSLASGFRNRPQHF
cdr3_nt: TGTGCCAGCAGCTTAGCGTCCGGGTTTCGCAATCGGCCCCAGCATTTT

clone_size: many
v_call: TRBV7-9
d_call: -
j_call: TRBJ2-1
cdr3_aa: CASSLAPARVEQFF
cdr3_nt: TGTGCCAGCAGCTTAGCGCCTGCGAGGGTTGAGCAGTTCTTC

clone_size: many
v_call: TRBV20-1
d_call: -
j_call: TRBJ2-3
cdr3_aa: CSARASSDVDTQYF
cdr3_nt: TGCAGTGCTAGGGCATCCTCGGATGTAGATACGCAGTATTTT

clone_size: few
v_call: TRBV30
d_call: TRBD1
j_call: TRBJ2-5
cdr3_aa: CAWMKTGEKETQYF
cdr3_nt: TGTGCCTGGATGAAGACAGGGGAAAAAGAGACCCAGTACTTC

clone_size: -
v_call: TRBV7-2
d_call: -
j_call: TRBJ2-1
cdr3_aa: CASNRPQGHEQFF
cdr3_nt: TGTGCCAGCAACAGACCTCAGGGTCATGAGCAGTTCTTC

clone_size: -
v_call: TRBV11-2
d_call: -
j_call: TRBJ1-4
cdr3_aa: CASSRVSTQGREKLFF
cdr3_nt: TGTGCTAGCAGTCGAGTTAGTACACAGGGTCGTGAAAAACTGTTTTTT

clone_size: -
v_call: TRBV4-1
d_call: TRBD1
j_call: TRBJ2-6
cdr3_aa: CASSHPPGTGYGANVLTF
cdr3_nt: TGCGCCAGCAGCCATCCTCCGGGGACAGGGTACGGGGCCAACGTCCTGACTTTC

clone_size: few
v_call: TRBV20-1
d_call: TRBD2
j_call: TRBJ2-7
cdr3_aa: CSAARGGGTSGTYEQYF
cdr3_nt: TGCAGTGCCGCTAGAGGGGGGGGAACTAGCGGGACCTACGAGCAGTACTTC

clone_size: many
v_call: TRBV5-1
d_call: -
j_call: TRBJ2-3
cdr3_aa: CASSLDGERGTDTQYF
cdr3_nt: TGCGCCAGCAGCTTGGATGGGGAAAGGGGCACAGATACGCAGTATTTT